This T cell receptor beta chain was found in a study of blood T cell repertoires in COVID-19. Across the study: The cDNA or gDNA used as material had been derived from T cells, B-cell-depleted T cells, or PBMCs.

The V gene lost 4 bases and the J gene lost 5 bases, with 15 bases spanning the gap. This CDR3 spans 14 amino acids. CDR1 and CDR2 from the germline V gene are SGHTS and YDEGEE. This clone was seen once. Clones were sequenced by immunoSEQ multiplex PCR, and TCRdb holds only the in-frame ones, with some missing. The profile shows approximately 130,000 clones, under 90% of them singletons. This receptor was identified in a man in his 60s with acute or convalescent COVID-19. The V and J genes are TRBV5-8 and TRBJ1-1; maybe TRBD1 (5 bases). Specimen: peripheral blood. The CDR3 DNA sequence: TGTGCCAGCAGCCGTGGGGGGATTGGTACTGAAGCTTTCTTT. Translation gives CASSRGGIGTEAFF.